This entry lists 32 T cell receptor beta chains sequenced from one sample in a study of identical twins. TCRdb fed the 5' RACE reads into MiXCR, producing one record per CDR3 protein. There are fewer than 250,000 distinct CDR3 sequences in the sample; approximately 7.8% occur only once, and more than 5% lies in the top ten. These data were also reused for a study on yellow fever vaccine responses in identical twins.

Sequenced input: CD8+ T cells sorted from blood. These receptors were taken from a woman aged 18-30 years in good health.

This clonotype appeared many times. The V and J genes are TRBV7-8 and TRBJ1-1, with D possibly matching TRBD1 (6 bases). CDR1 and CDR2 (germline): SGHVS, FQNEAQ. The CDR3 spans 15 residues. Trimming took 4 bases from V and 1 from J, leaving 13 bases between them. CDR3 loop: CASSSGTRGNTEAFF. The CDR3 DNA reads as TGTGCCAGCAGCTCTGGGACACGAGGGAACACTGAAGCTTTCTTT.

This clonotype came up many times. The chain couples TRBV7-8 to TRBJ2-1, with D unresolved. The CDR3 has 13 residues. The germline gives CDR1 SGHVS, CDR2 FQNEAQ. Trimming cost V 5 bases and J 2 bases, with 7 bases left between them. The CDR3: CASSPIAYNEQFF. The CDR3 nucleotides read TGTGCCAGCAGCCCCATAGCCTACAATGAGCAGTTCTTC. Using reference TRBV7-8 and TRBJ2-1 for the parts outside the CDR3, the full variable domain is GAGVSQSPRYKVAKRGQDVALRCDPISGHVSLFWYQQALGQGPEFLTYFQNEAQLDKSGLPSDRFFAERPEGSVSTLKIQRTQQEDSAVYLCASSPIAYNEQFFGPGTRLTVL.

This clonotype was seen only a few times. This chain uses TRBV20-1 with TRBJ2-1, with TRBD2 matching over 13 bases. From germline, CDR1 is DFQATT and CDR2 SNEGSKA (reference sequence). The junction had 5 bases not matched to a gene; V was cut back by 6 bases and J by 6 bases. The CDR3 extends over 14 amino acids. The chain's CDR3 is CSAPGLAGFNEQFF. The CDR3 bases are TGCAGTGCCCCGGGACTAGCGGGATTCAATGAGCAGTTCTTC.

The chain carries TRBV20-1 and TRBJ2-5, with D unclear. Germline-derived CDR1 and CDR2 are DFQATT and SNEGSKA (reference sequence). Trimming took 1 base from V and 2 from J, leaving 11 bases between them. The CDR3 totals 14 residues. The CDR3 nucleotides read TGCAGTGCTAGAGCAGGAGCCCGGCAAGAGACCCAGTACTTC. Translating it yields CSARAGARQETQYF.

This clonotype was counted between two and nine times. The V gene is TRBV12-5, the J gene TRBJ1-1; 8 nucleotides agree with TRBD1. Germline trimming cut 1 base from V and 4 bases from J; bases unmatched to any gene: 5. Germline CDR1 reads LGHNT; CDR2 reads FRNRAP. The CDR3 is made up of 15 amino acids. The CDR3 DNA reads TGTGCTAGTGGTTTGGCTACAGGGGGGACCACTGAAGCTTTCTTT. This codes for CASGLATGGTTEAFF.

This clonotype was seen a few times. This rearrangement joins TRBV29-1 to TRBJ2-3; 9 bases are a match to TRBD2. The CDR3 contains 17 residues. Germline loops: CDR1 SQVTM, CDR2 ANQGSEA. Trimming removed 1 base from V and 0 bases from J; junction bases left unmatched: 8. Here the CDR3 reads CSVEVRSGRHSTDTQYF. The CDR3 DNA reads TGCAGCGTTGAAGTTCGGAGCGGGAGGCACAGCACAGATACGCAGTATTTT.

The chain employs TRBV5-6 and TRBJ1-2; the D gene is possibly TRBD1 (5 bases). CDR3 size: 16 residues. Trimming removed 2 bases at V and 0 bases at J, with 14 bases between. CDR1 and CDR2 (germline): SGHDT, YYEEEE. In DNA, the CDR3 is TGTGCCAGCAGCTTATCGTGGCAGGGCTCTAACTATGGCTACACCTTC. Amino acid sequence: CASSLSWQGSNYGYTF.

This clonotype has more than one count but fewer than ten. The chain uses TRBV5-1 and TRBJ2-5, with 9 bases identical to TRBD2. V shed 4 bases, J shed 5 bases, and the junction held 9 bases outside the gene matches. The CDR3 loop spans 15 amino acids. From germline, CDR1 is SGHRS and CDR2 YFSETQ. CDR3 sequence reads: CASSQMGLALETQYF. CDR3 nucleotide sequence: TGCGCCAGCAGCCAGATGGGACTAGCCCTGGAGACCCAGTACTTC.

This clonotype was detected only a few times. The rearrangement links TRBV12-3 or TRBV12-4 to TRBJ1-2; D may be TRBD1 (5 bases). This CDR3 is built from 14 residues. V lost 7 bases, J lost 8 bases, and 20 bases lay in between. DNA for the CDR3: TGTGCCAGCAACCTCGCCAGGGACGAGAAAGGCTACACCTTC. Amino acids: CASNLARDEKGYTF.

This clonotype was picked up a small number of times. The rearrangement links TRBV20-1 to TRBJ2-3; no reliable D call. The CDR3 covers 12 residues. Germline CDR1 is DFQATT and CDR2 is SNEGSKA (reference sequence). CDR3 region: CSSKDGTDTQYF. Here the CDR3 DNA reads TGCAGCTCAAAAGATGGGACAGATACGCAGTATTTT.

This clonotype was observed many times. V usage is TRBV5-1 and J usage is TRBJ2-1, with 14 nucleotides matching TRBD2. Germline trimming cut 4 bases from V and 8 bases from J; bases unmatched to any gene: 8. The CDR3 has 16 residues. Germline V gives CDR1 SGHRS, CDR2 YFSETQ. The CDR3 loop reads CASSKDGTSGRDEQFF. The CDR3, as DNA: TGCGCCAGCAGCAAGGACGGGACTAGCGGGAGAGATGAGCAGTTCTTC.

This clonotype was recorded many times. The chain combines TRBV12-3 or TRBV12-4 with TRBJ2-2; maybe TRBD1 (6 bases). The CDR3 length is 14 residues. The V end was cut by 6 bases, the J end by 6 bases, with 14 bases between. Here the CDR3 reads CASSNFRTAGELFF. For the CDR3, the DNA is TGTGCCAGCAGCAATTTTAGGACAGCCGGGGAGCTGTTTTTT.

The chain combines TRBV29-1 with TRBJ2-7; D call uncertain. CDR1 and CDR2 from the germline V gene are SQVTM and ANQGSEA. V was trimmed by 4 bases and J by 2 bases, leaving 6 bases between them. The CDR3 covers 11 residues. The CDR3 DNA reads TGCAGCGTTGTTACCACCTACGAGCAGTACTTC. It codes for CSVVTTYEQYF.

J is TRBJ2-5 and V is TRBV9, with 10 bases matching TRBD1. The V segment lost 3 bases and the J segment 2 bases; nucleotides outside the gene matches: 10. The CDR3 contains 17 residues. Germline V lookup: CDR1 SGDLS, CDR2 YYNGEE. CDR3 DNA sequence: TGTGCCAGCAGCGCCCCCGCGGGGGGACAGGGGCAAGAGACCCAGTACTTC. It translates to CASSAPAGGQGQETQYF. Full variable domain (remainder filled in from reference TRBV9 and TRBJ2-5): DSGVTQTPKHLITATGQRVTLRCSPRSGDLSVYWYQQSLDQGLQFLIQYYNGEERAKGNILERFSAQQFPDLHSELNLSSLELGDSALYFCASSAPAGGQGQETQYFGPGTRLLVL.

This clonotype has a handful of counts. The chain links TRBV28 to TRBJ2-1; a possible D gene is TRBD1 (6 bases). Germline V CDR1 and CDR2: MDHEN, SYDVKM. This CDR3 spans 13 amino acids. V gave up 3 bases and J gave up 9 bases, with 12 bases separating them. The CDR3 reads CASSLGAGAEQFF. The CDR3 bases are TGTGCCAGCAGTTTGGGGGCGGGCGCTGAGCAGTTCTTC.

This clonotype was observed at least ten times. V usage is TRBV27 and J usage is TRBJ1-6; D is possibly TRBD1 (5 bases). Trimming removed 2 bases from V and 4 bases from J, with 6 bases in between. Germline CDR1 reads MNHEY; CDR2 reads SMNVEV (reference sequence). This CDR3 is 14 amino acids long. This CDR3 is CASSLEGYNSPLHF. In nucleotides, the CDR3 is TGTGCCAGCAGTTTAGAGGGGTATAATTCACCCCTCCACTTT.

The chain recombines TRBV2 with TRBJ2-5; 15 positions match TRBD2. The junction had 13 bases not matched to a gene; V was cut back by 6 bases and J by 2 bases. Germline assignment: CDR1 SNHLY and CDR2 FYNNEI. The CDR3 contains 19 residues. CDR3 nucleotides: TGTGCCAGCAGGGGGACTAGCGGGGGGCGGACCCATACGCAAGAGACCCAGTACTTC. Translating gives CASRGTSGGRTHTQETQYF.

The chain joins TRBV18 to TRBJ2-5; possible D gene TRBD1, 7 bases. The CDR3 runs to 16 residues. Trimming cost V 6 bases and J 0 bases, with 17 bases left between them. Germline V gene sequence: CDR1 KGHSH, CDR2 LQKENI. The CDR3 nucleotides read TGTGCCAGCTCGTCTACACAGGGGAGGTACCAAGAGACCCAGTACTTC. Encoded protein: CASSSTQGRYQETQYF. The variable domain in full, completed from reference TRBV18 and TRBJ2-5, reads NAGVMQNPRHLVRRRGQEARLRCSPMKGHSHVYWYRQLPEEGLKFMVYLQKENIIDESGMPKERFSAEFPKEGPSILRIQQVVRGDSAAYFCASSSTQGRYQETQYFGPGTRLLVL.

This clonotype was found many times. The CDR3 nucleotides read TGTGCCATCAGTGAACTCCGGGACTCCCCAATCCGGAATGAGCAGTTCTTC. Translated: CAISELRDSPIRNEQFF. This chain links TRBV10-3 with TRBJ2-1, with D perhaps matching TRBD2 (6 bases). This CDR3 has 17 amino acids. The germline V gene has CDR1 ENHRY and CDR2 SYGVKD. Trimming shortened V by 3 bases and J by 7 bases, and 22 bases separated the two germline ends.

In this sample, this clonotype turned up many times. The chain carries TRBV5-1 and TRBJ2-1; maybe TRBD1 (5 bases). Deletions cut 4 bases from V and 9 bases from J, with 23 bases between. The germline CDR1 and CDR2 sequences are SGHRS and YFSETQ. CDR3 length: 16 amino acids. As DNA, the CDR3 is TGCGCCAGCAGCCCCGGGCCTACGACAGATGCTGGTGAGCAGTTCTTC. Its translation: CASSPGPTTDAGEQFF.

This clonotype was seen at least ten times. The chain uses TRBV7-8 and TRBJ2-2; 7 positions agree with TRBD2. The CDR3 sequence is 17 residues long. V shed 5 bases and J 0 bases; nucleotides not matched to a gene: 9. Germline V gene sequence: CDR1 SGHVS, CDR2 FQNEAQ. This CDR3 reads CASSDISAGANTGELFF. The CDR3, as DNA: TGTGCCAGCAGCGACATTTCGGCGGGGGCGAACACCGGGGAGCTGTTTTTT.

This clonotype was recorded many times. This chain joins TRBV7-2 and TRBJ2-3; TRBD2 agrees at 7 bases. The V segment lost 10 bases and the J segment 11 bases; nucleotides outside the gene matches: 12. From germline, CDR1 is SGHTA and CDR2 FQGNSA. This CDR3 region has 12 residues. The DNA of the CDR3 is TGTGCCATCAAGGGCGGGAGTCAGGGGCAGTATTTT. The encoded protein is CAIKGGSQGQYF.

The chain combines TRBV3-1 with TRBJ2-5; D is ambiguous. The CDR3 extends over 14 amino acids. Germline V gene lookup returns CDR1 LGHDT and CDR2 YNNKEL (reference sequence). With 0 bases removed from V and 0 bases from J, the gap between germline ends came to 5 bases. The DNA of the CDR3 is TGTGCCAGCAGCCAAGATTCTAACCAAGAGACCCAGTACTTC. It is translated as CASSQDSNQETQYF.

A few counts support this clonotype. V and J are TRBV10-3 and TRBJ1-2, with a tentative D call TRBD1 (6 bases). Germline V gives CDR1 ENHRY, CDR2 SYGVKD. V lost 4 bases and J 5 bases, leaving 20 bases between the germline ends. This CDR3 comprises 16 residues. CDR3 residues: CAISGDVGGSTYGYTF. CDR3 nucleotides: TGTGCCATCAGTGGTGATGTGGGGGGCTCAACGTATGGCTACACCTTC.

The V and J genes are TRBV7-6 and TRBJ1-1; 11 bases map to TRBD1. This CDR3 comprises 16 residues. With V trimmed by 7 bases and J by 6 bases, 13 bases remained unmatched. Germline CDR1 SGHVS, CDR2 FNYEAQ. The CDR3 DNA reads as TGTGCCAGCACTCCCCCCGGCGGGGACAGGGGGTCTGAAGCTTTCTTT. Protein: CASTPPGGDRGSEAFF.

This clonotype has more than one count but fewer than ten. The V call is TRBV7-8, the J call TRBJ2-2; D is tentatively TRBD1 or TRBD2 (6 bases each). The CDR3 is 16 residues long. Germline lookup yields CDR1 SGHVS and CDR2 FQNEAQ. V was pared by 4 bases and J by 2 bases, with 14 bases between. For the CDR3, the DNA is TGTGCCAGCAGCTATTGGGGGGCATCTAACACCGGGGAGCTGTTTTTT. Translated, it gives CASSYWGASNTGELFF. The full variable domain, rest sourced from reference TRBV7-8 and TRBJ2-2, is GAGVSQSPRYKVAKRGQDVALRCDPISGHVSLFWYQQALGQGPEFLTYFQNEAQLDKSGLPSDRFFAERPEGSVSTLKIQRTQQEDSAVYLCASSYWGASNTGELFFGEGSRLTVL.

This clonotype was picked up many times. The chain has TRBV5-1 and TRBJ2-7; 7 bases are shared with TRBD2. Germline CDR1 reads SGHRS; CDR2 reads YFSETQ. The CDR3 has 15 residues. V lost 4 bases and J lost 5; bases outside the gene matches: 12. For the CDR3, the DNA is TGCGCCAGCAGCCGCGGAGGACTAGAAATCGACGAGCAGTACTTC. The encoded protein is CASSRGGLEIDEQYF. The whole variable domain, remainder taken from reference TRBV5-1 and TRBJ2-7, is KAGVTQTPRYLIKTRGQQVTLSCSPISGHRSVSWYQQTPGQGLQFLFEYFSETQRNKGNFPGRFSGRQFSNSRSEMNVSTLELGDSALYLCASSRGGLEIDEQYFGPGTRLTVT.

The DNA for the CDR3 is TGTGCCAGCAGCGCCCCGGGACCCCCAGGAGACATTCAGTACTTC. Translated: CASSAPGPPGDIQYF. V and J are TRBV11-3 and TRBJ2-4; the D call may be TRBD1 or TRBD2 (5 bases each). The CDR3 sequence is 15 residues long. Germline CDR1 SGHNT, CDR2 YENEEA. Trimming stripped 5 bases from V and 8 bases from J, with 19 bases between.

This clonotype came up a few times. This chain connects TRBV10-2 to TRBJ2-1; 9 nucleotides match TRBD1. The CDR3 runs 15 residues. Trimming took 8 bases from V and 8 from J; bases not matched to a gene: 13. Germline CDR1 WSHSY, CDR2 SAAADI. The CDR3 loop reads CASGAGTGLWDEQFF. DNA for the CDR3: TGCGCCAGCGGGGCCGGGACAGGGCTTTGGGATGAGCAGTTCTTC.

Note on this clonotype: A much more abundant neighbour one base away suggests this may be a read error. The chain combines TRBV9 with TRBJ2-1; no clear D. CDR1 SGDLS and CDR2 YYNGEE come from the germline V gene. The CDR3 runs 15 residues. The CDR3 is CASSVFHLLDDEHFF. The CDR3 DNA reads TGTGCCAGCAGCGTATTCCATCTGCTCGACGATGAGCATTTCTTC.

This clonotype was seen ten or more times. This chain joins TRBV7-9 and TRBJ2-5, with a possible D match to TRBD1 (5 bases). The CDR3 runs to 14 residues. Germline-derived CDR1 and CDR2 are SEHNR and FQNEAQ (reference sequence). Trimming pared 0 bases from V and 3 bases from J, leaving 8 bases between. CDR3 sequence reads: CASSLAQGEETQYF. DNA for the CDR3: TGTGCCAGCAGCTTAGCCCAGGGCGAAGAGACCCAGTACTTC.

This clonotype showed up just a few times. The chain is built from TRBV7-9 and TRBJ1-2; D unresolved. Trimming left V 6 bases short and J 1 base short, with 9 bases between. This CDR3 comprises 13 residues. The V gene's germline CDR1 is SEHNR and CDR2 FQNEAQ (reference sequence). The CDR3, as DNA: TGTGCCAGCAGTCCACCTCATAACTATGGCTACACCTTC. This translates into CASSPPHNYGYTF.